This T cell receptor (beta chain) was recovered during a study of T cells after posttransplantation cyclophosphamide (dated by TCRdb to between 2015 and 2016). A note on the overall study: T cell repertoire reconstitution was tracked by TRB sequencing after myeloablative bone marrow transplantation in which posttransplantation cyclophosphamide was used as GVHD prophylaxis. Because TRA and TRB clonality correlated tightly in fewer than 10 samples, the subsequent TCR analyses were limited to TRB only. Antigen receptor sequencing was done on samples from 35 PTCy-treated patients and from approximately 15 related bone marrow donors of those patients. TRB sequencing was also done on up to about 3 additional blood samples from 2 to 5.2 years after transplant in 3 patients, and on pretransplant blood from 4 patients. TRB sequencing was performed on blood from all 35 or so PTCy patients with 1-year posttransplant specimens. Public TRB sequences were queried against a database of over 3,500 sequences associated with responses to pathogens, tumor antigens, self-antigens and alloantigens.

Reading the label with the study, this specimen's treatment or condition is: high-dose cyclophosphamide on days +3 and +4 as single-agent GVHD prophylaxis. For conditioning, the PTCy patients got busulfan and fludarabine, then a related or unrelated marrow graft, followed by cyclophosphamide on days +3 and +4. The PTCy-treated patients were drawn from a prospective, multi-institutional clinical trial. Peripheral blood and bone marrow mononuclear cells were isolated by Ficoll-Hypaque density centrifugation and cryopreserved. Genomic DNA was used for TRB sequencing, which was performed with the immunoSEQ assay at survey resolution or with the hsTCRB kit. On the study's bioinformatics: The immunoSEQ software was used for initial read processing, and the LymphoSeq R package was used for repertoire analyses. Clonality was computed as 1 minus normalized Shannon entropy; Gini coefficient was also calculated for each TRB dataset. To infer phenotypes in unsorted samples, TRB sequences from sorted subsets of the recipient or donor were mapped onto unsorted samples from the same recipient. TCRdb obtained this table from immuneACCESS and retained in-frame rearrangements with V and J assigned. These tables miss some clones; where compared with another copy, unresolved V genes account for less than half of the shortfall, and the remainder is unexplained. The DNA was the basis for D and trimming; V, J and clone size are from that table. In this sample the table shows 7,000 to 9,000 clones, and no singletons are among them. The top ten clonotypes cover about 10% of the sample.

In this sample, this clone turned up many times. What this receptor recognizes is not known. The input lacks base qualities; no much larger clone sits a single base away. For this chain, trimming is 5 bases at the V end and 7 bases at the J end, and the number of junction bases without a gene match is 8. The CDR3 runs 15 amino acids, cysteine and phenylalanine included. The CDR3 DNA has 45 bases and is translated from base 1. CDR1 and CDR2 are drawn from the germline V gene: MRHNA, SNTAGT. Summary of the overall study and its limitations: Across 40 to 55 patients, TRB clonality was highly associated with recipient CMV seropositivity and CMV reactivation, and PTCy diversity was similar to diversity in CNI/methotrexate controls. The TRB repertoires of T cells infiltrating skin or GI tract showed only limited overlap with the TRB repertoires of T cells in blood. Donor-recipient similarity was low at 1-2 months but rose over the first year, and later blood repertoires were often dominated by donor CD8+ memory clones.

Source: PBMCs, taken after allogeneic stem cell transplant with posttransplant cyclophosphamide. This clonotype was sampled from a female patient aged 50-59 years who received an allogeneic stem cell transplant from a related donor, was CMV-positive, and had no GVHD. Following transplantation, part of the T cell population may be supplied by the graft donor rather than the patient. The chain is assembled from TRBV6-4 and TRBJ1-6, and TRBD1 aligns with 7 junction nucleotides. The CDR3 protein: CASSITGAGNSPLHF. The nucleotide sequence is TGTGCCAGCAGTATAACAGGGGCCGGGAATTCACCCCTCCACTTT.